The 32 T cell receptor beta chains listed next were all sequenced from one sample in a study of shared clonotypes between healthy human individuals. Some clones are missing from TCRdb's copy, which holds only in-frame ones; the method was immunoSEQ multiplex PCR. The sample carries 950,000 to 1,100,000 clones, about 74% recorded once. The sequencing sample was made of memory CD4+ T cells sorted from blood. Subset here: CD45RA-negative fraction. These receptors all come from a man between 18 and 35 years old in good health.

The chain employs TRBV18 and TRBJ2-1; D gene uncertain. The length of the CDR3 is 13 residues. CDR1 is KGHSH and CDR2 is LQKENI in the germline V gene. Trimming shortened V by 2 bases and J by 3 bases, and 5 bases separated the two germline ends. CDR3 residues: CASSPGDYNEQFF. As DNA, the CDR3 is TGTGCCAGCTCACCAGGAGACTACAATGAGCAGTTCTTC.

Note on this clone: The sample has other DNA sequences that encode this CDR3 too. The chain has TRBV18 and TRBJ2-5, with unresolved D. This CDR3 has 13 amino acids. V was trimmed by 3 bases and J by 2 bases, leaving 7 bases between them. CDR1 is KGHSH and CDR2 is LQKENI in the germline V gene. The CDR3 here is CASSPAAQETQYF. The CDR3 nucleotides are TGTGCCAGCTCACCCGCAGCTCAAGAGACCCAGTACTTC.

For this clone: Other DNA sequences within the sample encode an identical CDR3. The V and J genes are TRBV9 and TRBJ1-3, with D possibly TRBD1 on 6 matching bases. V was pared by 0 bases and J by 0 bases, with 7 bases between. Germline CDR1 reads SGDLS; CDR2 reads YYNGEE. The CDR3 runs to 15 residues. As DNA, the CDR3 is TGTGCCAGCAGCGTAGGGACAGTCTCTGGAAACACCATATATTTT. Amino acids: CASSVGTVSGNTIYF.

This clone was observed once. The chain carries TRBV5-1 and TRBJ2-3; possible D gene TRBD1, 6 bases. The CDR3 covers 13 residues. Germline assignment: CDR1 SGHRS and CDR2 YFSETQ. The V and J ends lost 7 bases and 6 bases respectively, with 15 bases between them. The chain's CDR3 is CASAQGSSDTQYF. CDR3 sequence (DNA): TGCGCCAGCGCTCAGGGGAGTTCGGATACGCAGTATTTT.

In its sample, this clone was seen once. The genes are TRBV10-2 and TRBJ2-3, with D maybe TRBD2 (6 bases). Looked up from germline, CDR1 is WSHSY and CDR2 is SAAADI. CDR3 size: 15 residues. V was trimmed by 2 bases and J by 1 base, leaving 10 bases between them. The CDR3 spells CASSEGTGGTDTQYF. The CDR3 nucleotides are TGCGCCAGCAGTGAGGGGACTGGGGGCACAGATACGCAGTATTTT.

J is TRBJ2-7 and V is TRBV6-5; D remains ambiguous. The V end was cut by 4 bases, the J end by 5 bases, with 15 bases between. CDR3 length equals 14 residues. Germline CDR1 reads MNHEY; CDR2 reads SVGAGI. The CDR3 loop reads CASSSRFQAHEQYF. The CDR3 DNA reads TGTGCCAGCAGTTCCCGTTTTCAGGCCCACGAGCAGTACTTC.

The chain couples TRBV6-5 to TRBJ2-5, with 9 bases lining up with TRBD2. The germline gives CDR1 MNHEY, CDR2 SVGAGI. The V gene end was trimmed by 2 bases and the J gene end by 4 bases; junction bases not matched to a gene: 5. CDR3 length equals 15 residues. For the CDR3, the DNA is TGTGCCAGCAGTTACGGACTTAGCGGGGGAGAGACCCAGTACTTC. Translation: CASSYGLSGGETQYF.

The chain links TRBV2 to TRBJ2-2, with 10 positions matching TRBD2. Trimming took 6 bases from V and 1 from J; bases not matched to a gene: 2. Per the germline V gene, CDR1 is SNHLY and CDR2 is FYNNEI. The CDR3 has 15 amino acids. The CDR3 nucleotides read TGTGCCAGCAGGGGGACTAGCGTGAACACCGGGGAGCTGTTTTTT. This sequence encodes CASRGTSVNTGELFF.

V usage is TRBV19 and J usage is TRBJ1-1; the D gene is possibly TRBD1 (5 bases). Germline V gene sequence: CDR1 LNHDA, CDR2 SQIVND (reference sequence). CDR3 length equals 13 residues. V was cut by 10 bases and J by 4 bases, with 16 bases left in between. Here the CDR3 DNA reads TGTGCCACCGAACAGGACCGGAGCACTGAAGCTTTCTTT. Translation: CATEQDRSTEAFF.

A note on this clone: Since a far larger clone is one base different, this is likely a read error. The rearrangement joins TRBV7-6 to TRBJ2-7; 11 bases are shared with TRBD1. The ends lost 5 bases at V and 3 bases at J; junction bases unmatched: 3. This CDR3 is 14 amino acids long. Germline CDR1 SGHVS, CDR2 FNYEAQ. The CDR3 sequence: CASSAGTGGYEQYF. The DNA of the CDR3 is TGTGCCAGCAGCGCCGGGACAGGGGGCTACGAGCAGTACTTC.

About this clone itself: Within the sample, other DNA sequences also encode this same CDR3. The gene calls are TRBV7-9 and TRBJ2-3; 16 bases are shared with TRBD2. The germline V gene has CDR1 SEHNR and CDR2 FQNEAQ (reference sequence). Trimming removed 4 bases from V and 6 bases from J; junction bases left unmatched: 4. This CDR3 has 16 residues. The CDR3, as DNA: TGTGCCAGCAGCTCGGGACTAGCGGGGGGGCCGGATACGCAGTATTTT. Its protein product is CASSSGLAGGPDTQYF.

V gene TRBV28 combines with J gene TRBJ2-1; the match to TRBD1 covers 8 bases. This CDR3 region has 13 residues. J was trimmed by 7 bases and V by 4 bases; bases with no gene match: 3. CDR1 MDHEN and CDR2 SYDVKM come from the germline V gene. The CDR3 coding sequence is TGTGCCAGCAGTTGGACAGGGATGAATGAGCAGTTCTTC. This codes for CASSWTGMNEQFF.

V usage is TRBV7-9 and J usage is TRBJ1-4; D uncertain. CDR3 length: 17 residues. Germline V gene lookup returns CDR1 SEHNR and CDR2 FQNEAQ (reference sequence). Trimming left V 3 bases short and J 7 bases short, with 21 bases between. CDR3 region: CASSFEESRKESEKLFF. CDR3 sequence (DNA): TGTGCCAGCAGCTTTGAAGAGTCTCGGAAAGAAAGTGAAAAACTGTTTTTT.

The chain links TRBV10-2 to TRBJ2-5; the D is unclear. Near its end, the DNA agrees better with TRBJ2-7, so the J call may be wrong. The CDR3 is 13 amino acids. CDR1 and CDR2 (germline): WSHSY, SAAADI. The CDR3 loop reads CASRWTPAYEQYF. The CDR3 nucleotides read TGCGCCAGCCGATGGACGCCAGCCTACGAGCAGTACTTC.

This chain joins TRBV7-2 and TRBJ1-5, with D uncertain. In germline, CDR1 is SGHTA, CDR2 FQGNSA. V dropped 1 base and J dropped 7 bases, with 8 bases sitting between them. The CDR3 is made up of 13 amino acids. The CDR3: CASSLGSIQPQHF. CDR3 nucleotide sequence: TGTGCCAGCAGCTTAGGGTCGATCCAGCCCCAGCATTTT.

The chain's CDR3 is CASRSTGGSGANVLTF. CDR3 in DNA: TGTGCCAGCAGGTCCACAGGGGGCTCTGGGGCCAACGTCCTGACTTTC. This rearrangement joins TRBV27 to TRBJ2-6, with 8 bases lining up with TRBD1. This CDR3 contains 16 residues. Germline V lookup: CDR1 MNHEY, CDR2 SMNVEV (reference sequence). The J segment lost 0 bases and the V segment lost 6 bases, leaving 4 bases of the junction unmatched.

The chain couples TRBV5-6 to TRBJ2-5; weak D call: TRBD1 (7 bases). V lost 3 bases and J lost 5, with 11 bases in between. CDR1 and CDR2 from the germline V gene are SGHDT and YYEEEE. This CDR3 is built from 13 residues. This chain's CDR3 is CASSSTGRETQYF. The CDR3 DNA sequence: TGTGCCAGCAGCTCGACAGGGAGGGAGACCCAGTACTTC.

The sample holds a few counts of this clone. The rearrangement joins TRBV4-1 to TRBJ2-2; D unresolved. V was pared by 0 bases and J by 1 base, with 12 bases between. The CDR3 is 17 amino acids. Germline CDR1 is MGHRA and CDR2 is YSYEKL. The CDR3 nucleotides are TGCGCCAGCAGCCAAGAGGCAGCCAGAAGGAACACCGGGGAGCTGTTTTTT. It is translated as CASSQEAARRNTGELFF.

About this clone: Within the sample, other DNA sequences also encode this same CDR3. CDR3 DNA sequence: TGCGCCAGCAGCTTGGAAGGCGGGAACTATGGCTACACCTTC. This encodes CASSLEGGNYGYTF. V and J are TRBV5-1 and TRBJ1-2; D is unclear. In germline, CDR1 is SGHRS, CDR2 YFSETQ. This CDR3 has 14 residues. The ends were cut back, 0 bases at V and 2 bases at J, with 8 bases in the middle. The variable domain in full, with the rest retrieved from reference TRBV5-1 and TRBJ1-2, is KAGVTQTPRYLIKTRGQQVTLSCSPISGHRSVSWYQQTPGQGLQFLFEYFSETQRNKGNFPGRFSGRQFSNSRSEMNVSTLELGDSALYLCASSLEGGNYGYTFGSGTRLTVV.

The chain carries TRBV15 and TRBJ1-1; D possibly corresponds to TRBD1 (6 bases). V lost 5 bases and J 1 base, leaving 11 bases between the germline ends. Germline loops: CDR1 LNHNV, CDR2 YYDKDF (reference sequence). There are 14 residues in the CDR3. This chain's CDR3 is CATSEGGRNTEAFF. The DNA for the CDR3 is TGTGCCACCAGCGAGGGGGGACGGAACACTGAAGCTTTCTTT.

With respect to this clone: Other DNA sequences in the sample encode the same CDR3. The V and J genes are TRBV4-1 and TRBJ2-6, with a weak D call TRBD2 (6 bases). CDR1 and CDR2 from the germline V gene are MGHRA and YSYEKL. The CDR3 contains 16 residues. The V and J ends lost 0 bases and 2 bases respectively, with 8 bases between them. CDR3 in DNA: TGCGCCAGCAGCCAAGACGGAGGGGCTGGGGCCAACGTCCTGACTTTC. Translating gives CASSQDGGAGANVLTF.

This clone has more than one count but fewer than ten. The rearrangement uses TRBV9 and TRBJ2-1; 11 bases align to TRBD1. CDR1 and CDR2 (germline): SGDLS, YYNGEE. The CDR3 has 16 amino acids. V was clipped by 5 bases and J by 4 bases; unmatched bases: 8. The CDR3: CASSLGGTGGYNEQFF. The CDR3 DNA sequence: TGTGCCAGCAGTTTAGGAGGGACAGGGGGTTACAATGAGCAGTTCTTC.

The chain has TRBV12-5 and TRBJ1-5; D is uncertain. V was shortened by 7 bases and J by 6 bases, with 16 bases between the two germline ends. CDR1 and CDR2 (germline): LGHNT, FRNRAP. This CDR3 contains 14 residues. The CDR3: CASDSEMGSQPQHF. Written as DNA, the CDR3 is TGTGCTAGTGATTCGGAAATGGGAAGTCAGCCCCAGCATTTT.

The CDR3 loop is CASRTTNTGELFF. CDR3 bases: TGCGCCAGCAGAACTACGAACACCGGGGAGCTGTTTTTT. The chain carries TRBV10-2 and TRBJ2-2; D gene unclear. There are 13 residues in the CDR3. Trimming cost V 6 bases and J 0 bases, with 5 bases left between them. Germline values: CDR1 WSHSY, CDR2 SAAADI.

In its sample, this clone was seen once. CDR3 in amino acids: CAISEPQGGEQFF. In nucleotides, the CDR3 is TGTGCCATCAGTGAGCCACAGGGAGGTGAGCAGTTCTTC. The chain uses TRBV10-3 and TRBJ2-1; D could derive from TRBD1 or TRBD2 (6 bases each). The CDR3 runs to 13 residues. Trimming stripped 2 bases from V and 9 bases from J, with 11 bases between. CDR1 ENHRY and CDR2 SYGVKD come from the germline V gene.

The chain is built from TRBV11-2 and TRBJ2-5; 13 bases are shared with TRBD2. V lost 5 bases to trimming and J lost 1 base; unmatched junction nucleotides: 13. The CDR3 is 19 residues long. CDR1 and CDR2 from the germline V gene are SGHAT and FQNNGV. Here the CDR3 DNA reads TGTGCCAGCAGCCCGCGACTAGCGGGGGGAGATACATTCCAAGAGACCCAGTACTTC. It codes for CASSPRLAGGDTFQETQYF.

The chain uses TRBV5-1 and TRBJ2-1; 8 bases are shared with TRBD2. Germline CDR1 and CDR2: SGHRS and YFSETQ. Trimming removed 4 bases from V and 3 bases from J; junction bases left unmatched: 9. The CDR3 is 16 amino acids. The CDR3 DNA reads TGCGCCAGCAGCAGCGGACTAGCAGCAAACTACAATGAGCAGTTCTTC. Protein product: CASSSGLAANYNEQFF.

The chain recombines TRBV11-2 with TRBJ2-5; D uncertain. Trimming removed 5 bases from V and 2 bases from J, with 12 bases in between. This CDR3 comprises 14 residues. The germline CDR1 and CDR2 sequences are SGHAT and FQNNGV. The CDR3: CASSLMGKQETQYF. The CDR3 DNA is TGTGCCAGCAGCCTGATGGGGAAACAAGAGACCCAGTACTTC.

CDR3 bases: TGTGCCAGCAGCATCAGCGGTCAGGCGGGGACCGGGGAGCTGTTTTTT. As protein: CASSISGQAGTGELFF. The gene calls are TRBV11-3 and TRBJ2-2; maybe TRBD2 (6 bases). The CDR3 is 16 residues long. The ends were cut back, 5 bases at V and 5 bases at J, with 18 bases in the middle. The germline V gene encodes CDR1 SGHNT and CDR2 YENEEA.

The J gene is TRBJ2-7, the V gene TRBV7-9; no definite D call. The germline CDR1 and CDR2 sequences are SEHNR and FQNEAQ (reference sequence). This CDR3 is 14 amino acids long. V gave up 1 base and J gave up 4 bases, with 11 bases separating them. The CDR3 nucleotides are TGTGCCAGCAGCTTAGAGGTTCCACCTTACGAGCAGTACTTC. Protein product: CASSLEVPPYEQYF.

This chain joins TRBV19 and TRBJ1-2; weak D call: TRBD1 (6 bases). The length of the CDR3 is 15 residues. Trimming stripped 6 bases from V and 2 bases from J, with 16 bases between. In germline, CDR1 is LNHDA, CDR2 SQIVND (reference sequence). CDR3 region: CASRSPGTQNYGYTF. DNA of the CDR3: TGTGCCAGTAGATCTCCCGGGACACAGAACTATGGCTACACCTTC.

The gene calls are TRBV7-9 and TRBJ2-7; TRBD2 matches 13 bases. Germline loops: CDR1 SEHNR, CDR2 FQNEAQ (reference sequence). This CDR3 has 17 residues. After removal of 5 bases from V and 2 bases from J, the junction contained 9 bases not matched to a gene. CDR3 DNA sequence: TGTGCCAGCAGCCATAGACTAGCGGGAGGCCGAGCCTACGAGCAGTACTTC. This sequence encodes CASSHRLAGGRAYEQYF. Full variable domain (rest looked up from reference TRBV7-9 and TRBJ2-7): DTGVSQNPRHKITKRGQNVTFRCDPISEHNRLYWYRQTLGQGPEFLTYFQNEAQLEKSRLLSDRFSAERPKGSFSTLEIQRTEQGDSAMYLCASSHRLAGGRAYEQYFGPGTRLTVT.